Below, 10 T cell receptor beta chains from the same sample are listed, as sequenced in a study of blood T cell repertoires in COVID-19. TCRdb keeps only in-frame clones here, not all; method: immunoSEQ multiplex PCR. The data show some 200,000 clones, 75% to 95% seen once. The sequenced sample consisted of peripheral blood. These receptor sequences come from a man aged 45-60 years with acute or convalescent COVID-19.

The chain employs TRBV10-3 and TRBJ2-3; 9 bases fit TRBD2. This CDR3 region has 16 residues. Germline V CDR1 and CDR2: ENHRY, SYGVKD. V lost 6 bases to trimming and J lost 8 bases; unmatched junction nucleotides: 15. The CDR3 loop is CAISSVVGAGGGTQYF. The CDR3 region has the DNA TGTGCCATCAGCTCAGTTGTGGGAGCGGGGGGTGGTACGCAGTATTTT.

This clone was picked up a small number of times. V is TRBV7-8 and J is TRBJ2-3; no definite D call. CDR3 length: 15 amino acids. CDR1 SGHVS and CDR2 FQNEAQ come from the germline V gene. V was pared by 3 bases and J by 6 bases, with 16 bases between. The CDR3 DNA sequence: TGTGCCAGCAGCTTTCGCCGGAACCGCAGGGATACGCAGTATTTT. Translating gives CASSFRRNRRDTQYF.

This clone appeared a single time. This chain links TRBV29-1 with TRBJ1-2; a possible D gene is TRBD1 (5 bases). CDR3 size: 11 residues. V gave up 7 bases and J gave up 3 bases, with 9 bases separating them. CDR1 is SQVTM and CDR2 is ANQGSEA in the germline V gene. The CDR3 is CSGGTHYGYTF. Here the CDR3 DNA reads TGCAGCGGCGGGACCCACTATGGCTACACCTTC.

V gene TRBV19 combines with J gene TRBJ2-1; 11 bases map to TRBD2. Germline CDR1 reads LNHDA; CDR2 reads SQIVND (reference sequence). There are 16 residues in the CDR3. Trimming at V came to 2 bases and at J to 4 bases, leaving 4 bases not matched to a gene. CDR3 sequence: CASSILAGGRYNEQFF. The CDR3 nucleotides are TGTGCCAGTAGTATACTAGCGGGAGGTAGGTACAATGAGCAGTTCTTC. Drawing the rest from reference TRBV19 and TRBJ2-1, the complete variable domain is DGGITQSPKYLFRKEGQNVTLSCEQNLNHDAMYWYRQDPGQGLRLIYYSQIVNDFQKGDIAEGYSVSREKKESFPLTVTSAQKNPTAFYLCASSILAGGRYNEQFFGPGTRLTVL.

The chain joins TRBV5-4 to TRBJ2-1; possible D gene TRBD2, 5 bases. V was shortened by 5 bases and J by 10 bases, with 16 bases between the two germline ends. The CDR3 totals 13 residues. Germline lookup yields CDR1 SGHNT and CDR2 YYREEE (reference sequence). CDR3 region: CASSQVGLGEQFF. Here the CDR3 DNA reads TGTGCCAGCAGTCAAGTAGGACTCGGCGAGCAGTTCTTC.

This clone was detected once. The chain joins TRBV15 to TRBJ2-5, with 11 bases aligning to TRBD2. V lost 4 bases, J lost 2 bases, and 15 bases stayed unmatched. The germline gives CDR1 LNHNV, CDR2 YYDKDF (reference sequence). This CDR3 has 19 residues. The CDR3 loop reads CATSKDGTSGMRLQETQYF. The CDR3 DNA reads as TGTGCCACCAGCAAGGACGGGACTAGCGGAATGCGTTTACAAGAGACCCAGTACTTC.

This chain joins TRBV11-3 and TRBJ2-2; 10 bases match TRBD2. The V segment lost 5 bases and the J segment 6 bases; nucleotides outside the gene matches: 9. Looked up from germline, CDR1 is SGHNT and CDR2 is YENEEA. The CDR3 sequence is 16 residues long. This CDR3 is CASSPRGLAGAGELFF. Written as DNA, the CDR3 is TGTGCCAGCAGCCCGAGGGGCCTAGCGGGAGCCGGGGAGCTGTTTTTT.

This rearrangement joins TRBV10-2 to TRBJ1-4, with D possibly being TRBD1 (6 bases). The CDR3 runs 14 residues. The V gene lost 2 bases and the J gene lost 6 bases, with 10 bases spanning the gap. In germline, CDR1 is WSHSY, CDR2 SAAADI. The CDR3 coding sequence is TGCGCCAGCAGTGAGGCAGGGGATGATGAAAAACTGTTTTTT. This codes for CASSEAGDDEKLFF.

In the case of this clone: Additional DNA sequences in this sample encode the identical CDR3. The chain combines TRBV6-5 with TRBJ1-1, with a possible D match to TRBD1 (6 bases). Germline V lookup: CDR1 MNHEY, CDR2 SVGAGI. V shed 6 bases and J shed 2 bases, with 7 bases lying between them. The CDR3 consists of 12 residues. CDR3 protein: CASRQGNTEAFF. The DNA for the CDR3 is TGTGCCAGCAGACAGGGAAACACTGAAGCTTTCTTT.

The genes are TRBV30 and TRBJ2-2; TRBD1 matches at 7 bases. Trimming at V came to 1 base and at J to 4 bases, leaving 3 bases not matched to a gene. The CDR3 totals 14 residues. Per the germline V gene, CDR1 is GTSNPN and CDR2 is SVGIG (reference sequence). The CDR3 region is CAWSEGASTGELFF. The CDR3 bases are TGTGCCTGGAGTGAGGGGGCTAGCACCGGGGAGCTGTTTTTT.